The source of this T cell receptor (beta chain) is a study of blood T cell repertoires in COVID-19. Clones were read by immunoSEQ multiplex PCR, and TCRdb kept only the in-frame ones, dropping some. The sample has tens of thousands of clones, 65% to 90% seen once. The material sequenced was peripheral blood. The source is a man aged 60-69 years with acute or convalescent COVID-19.

Written as DNA, the CDR3 is TGTGCCAGCAGCTCCCCGGGACTAGCGGGAGGACCAACCTACGAGCAGTACTTC. The encoded protein is CASSSPGLAGGPTYEQYF. The chain couples TRBV7-9 to TRBJ2-7; 15 bases are shared with TRBD2. In germline, CDR1 is SEHNR, CDR2 FQNEAQ (reference sequence). J gave up 2 bases and V 4 bases, and 9 bases lay outside the gene matches. The CDR3 has 18 amino acids. Filled out from reference TRBV7-9 and TRBJ2-7, the complete variable domain reads DTGVSQNPRHKITKRGQNVTFRCDPISEHNRLYWYRQTLGQGPEFLTYFQNEAQLEKSRLLSDRFSAERPKGSFSTLEIQRTEQGDSAMYLCASSSPGLAGGPTYEQYFGPGTRLTVT.